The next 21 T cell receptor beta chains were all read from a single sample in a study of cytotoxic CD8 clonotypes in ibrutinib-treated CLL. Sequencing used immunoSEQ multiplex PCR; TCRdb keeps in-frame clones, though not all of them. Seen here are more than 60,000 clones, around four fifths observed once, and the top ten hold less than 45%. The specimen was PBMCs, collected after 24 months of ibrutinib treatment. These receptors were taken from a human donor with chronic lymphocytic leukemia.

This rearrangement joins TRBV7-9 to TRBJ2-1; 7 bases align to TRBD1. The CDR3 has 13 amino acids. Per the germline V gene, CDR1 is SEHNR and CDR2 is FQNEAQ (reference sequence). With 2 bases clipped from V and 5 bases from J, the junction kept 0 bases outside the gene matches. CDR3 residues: CASSLTGDNEQFF. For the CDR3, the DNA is TGTGCCAGCAGCTTAACAGGGGACAATGAGCAGTTCTTC.

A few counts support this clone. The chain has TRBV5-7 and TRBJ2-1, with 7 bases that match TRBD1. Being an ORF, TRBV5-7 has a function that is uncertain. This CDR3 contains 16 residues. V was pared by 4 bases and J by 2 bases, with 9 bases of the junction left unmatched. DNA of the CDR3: TGTGCCAGCAGCCCTTTGGGACAGCTAACCTACAATGAGCAGTTCTTC. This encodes CASSPLGQLTYNEQFF.

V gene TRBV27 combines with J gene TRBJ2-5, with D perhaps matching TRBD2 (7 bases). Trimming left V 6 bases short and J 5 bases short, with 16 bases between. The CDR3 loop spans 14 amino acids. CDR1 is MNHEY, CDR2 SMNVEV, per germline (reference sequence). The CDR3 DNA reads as TGTGCCAGCAGCTGGGGGGGGCGAATGGAGACCCAGTACTTC. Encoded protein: CASSWGGRMETQYF.

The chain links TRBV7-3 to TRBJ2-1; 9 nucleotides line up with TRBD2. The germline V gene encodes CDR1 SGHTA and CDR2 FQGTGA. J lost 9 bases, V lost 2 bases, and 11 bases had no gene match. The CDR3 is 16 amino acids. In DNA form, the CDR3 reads TGTGCCAGCAGCTTACGTGGGGCGGGAGGGCCGGTTGAGCAGTTCTTC. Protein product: CASSLRGAGGPVEQFF.

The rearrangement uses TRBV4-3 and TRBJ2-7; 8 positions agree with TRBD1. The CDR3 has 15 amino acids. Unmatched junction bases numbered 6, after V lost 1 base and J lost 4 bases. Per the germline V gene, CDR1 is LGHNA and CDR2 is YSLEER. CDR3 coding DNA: TGCGCCAGCAGCCAAGCGCGGACAGGGTCGTACGAGCAGTACTTC. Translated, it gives CASSQARTGSYEQYF.

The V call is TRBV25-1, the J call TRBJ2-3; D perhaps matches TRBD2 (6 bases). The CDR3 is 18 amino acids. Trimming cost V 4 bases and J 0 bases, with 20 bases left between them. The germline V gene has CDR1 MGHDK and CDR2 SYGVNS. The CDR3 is CASSVRGGSGVSTDTQYF. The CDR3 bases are TGTGCCAGCAGTGTTCGGGGAGGATCAGGTGTGAGCACAGATACGCAGTATTTT.

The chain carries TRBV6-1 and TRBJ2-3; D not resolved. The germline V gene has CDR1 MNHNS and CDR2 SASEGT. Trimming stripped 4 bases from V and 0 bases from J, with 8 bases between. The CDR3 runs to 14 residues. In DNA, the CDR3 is TGTGCCAGCAGTGTTTCGACTAGCACAGATACGCAGTATTTT. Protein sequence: CASSVSTSTDTQYF.

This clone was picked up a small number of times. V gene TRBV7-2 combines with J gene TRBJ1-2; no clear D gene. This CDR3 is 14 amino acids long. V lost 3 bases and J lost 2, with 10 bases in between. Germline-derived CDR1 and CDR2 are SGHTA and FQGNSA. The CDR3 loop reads CASSFSSWNYGYTF. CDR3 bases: TGTGCCAGCAGCTTTAGTTCTTGGAACTATGGCTACACCTTC.

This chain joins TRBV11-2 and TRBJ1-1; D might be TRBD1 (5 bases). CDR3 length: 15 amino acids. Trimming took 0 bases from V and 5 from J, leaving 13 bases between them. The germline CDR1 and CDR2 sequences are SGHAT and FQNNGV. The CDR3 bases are TGTGCCAGCAGCTTAGAGAGGGGACGGACAACTGAAGCTTTCTTT. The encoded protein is CASSLERGRTTEAFF.

CDR3 amino acids: CASSAQDRINNEQFF. In DNA, the CDR3 is TGTGCCAGCAGCGCCCAGGACAGGATCAACAATGAGCAGTTCTTC. The chain uses TRBV6-1 and TRBJ2-1; 7 bases agree with TRBD1. Trimming at V came to 6 bases and at J to 5 bases, leaving 10 bases not matched to a gene. CDR3 length equals 15 residues. Looked up from germline, CDR1 is MNHNS and CDR2 is SASEGT.

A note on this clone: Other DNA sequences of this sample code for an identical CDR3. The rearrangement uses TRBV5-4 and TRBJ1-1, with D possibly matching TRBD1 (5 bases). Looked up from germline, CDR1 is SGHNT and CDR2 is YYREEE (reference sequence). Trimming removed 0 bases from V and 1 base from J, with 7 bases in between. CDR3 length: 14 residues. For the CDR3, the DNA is TGTGCCAGCAGCTTGGGAACAGGGAACACTGAAGCTTTCTTT. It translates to CASSLGTGNTEAFF. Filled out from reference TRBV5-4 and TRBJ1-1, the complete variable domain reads ETGVTQSPTHLIKTRGQQVTLRCSSQSGHNTVSWYQQALGQGPQFIFQYYREEENGRGNFPPRFSGLQFPNYSSELNVNALELDDSALYLCASSLGTGNTEAFFGQGTRLTVV.

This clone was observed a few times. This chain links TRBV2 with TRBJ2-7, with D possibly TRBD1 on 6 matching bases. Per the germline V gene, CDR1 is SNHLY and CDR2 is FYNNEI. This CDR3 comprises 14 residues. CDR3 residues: CVTTGEDSSYEQYF. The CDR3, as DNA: TGTGTCACGACGGGCGAGGACAGCTCCTACGAGCAGTACTTC.

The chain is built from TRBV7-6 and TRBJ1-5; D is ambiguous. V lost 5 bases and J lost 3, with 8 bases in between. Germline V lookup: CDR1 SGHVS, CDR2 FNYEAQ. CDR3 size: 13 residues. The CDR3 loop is CASSVSLNQPQHF. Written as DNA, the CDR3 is TGTGCCAGCAGCGTAAGCCTCAATCAGCCCCAGCATTTT.

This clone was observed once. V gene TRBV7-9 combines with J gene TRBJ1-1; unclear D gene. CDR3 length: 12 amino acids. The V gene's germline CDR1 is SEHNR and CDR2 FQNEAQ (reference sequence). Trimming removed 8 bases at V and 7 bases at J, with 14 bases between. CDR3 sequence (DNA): TGTGCCAGCGCCTATCGGGAGCTTGAAGCTTTCTTT. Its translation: CASAYRELEAFF.

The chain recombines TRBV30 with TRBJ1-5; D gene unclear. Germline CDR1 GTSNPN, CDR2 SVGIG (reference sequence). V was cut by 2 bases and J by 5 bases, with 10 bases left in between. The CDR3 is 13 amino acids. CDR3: CAWSPLRDQPQHF. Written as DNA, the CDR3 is TGTGCCTGGAGTCCTCTGAGGGATCAGCCCCAGCATTTT. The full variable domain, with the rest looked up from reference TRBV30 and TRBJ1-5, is SQTIHQWPATLVQPVGSPLSLECTVEGTSNPNLYWYRQAAGRGLQLLFYSVGIGQISSEVPQNLSASRPQDRQFILSSKKLLLSDSGFYLCAWSPLRDQPQHFGDGTRLSIL.

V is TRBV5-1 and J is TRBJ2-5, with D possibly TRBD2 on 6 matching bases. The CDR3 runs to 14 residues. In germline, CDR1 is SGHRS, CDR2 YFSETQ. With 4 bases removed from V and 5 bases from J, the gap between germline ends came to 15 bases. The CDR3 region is CASSPGTGRETQYF. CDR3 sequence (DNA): TGCGCCAGCAGCCCGGGGACTGGACGGGAGACCCAGTACTTC.

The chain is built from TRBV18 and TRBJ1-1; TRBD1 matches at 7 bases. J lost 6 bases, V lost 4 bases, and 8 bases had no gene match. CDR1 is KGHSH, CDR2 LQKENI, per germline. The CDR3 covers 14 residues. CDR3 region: CASSLRQGFAEAFF. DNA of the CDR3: TGTGCCAGCTCACTACGACAGGGATTCGCTGAAGCTTTCTTT.

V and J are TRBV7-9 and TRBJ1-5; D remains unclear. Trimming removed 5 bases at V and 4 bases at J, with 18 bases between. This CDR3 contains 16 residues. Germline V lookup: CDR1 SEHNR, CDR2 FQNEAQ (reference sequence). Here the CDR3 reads CASSHFYEEQNQPQHF. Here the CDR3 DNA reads TGTGCCAGCAGCCACTTTTATGAGGAGCAGAATCAGCCCCAGCATTTT.

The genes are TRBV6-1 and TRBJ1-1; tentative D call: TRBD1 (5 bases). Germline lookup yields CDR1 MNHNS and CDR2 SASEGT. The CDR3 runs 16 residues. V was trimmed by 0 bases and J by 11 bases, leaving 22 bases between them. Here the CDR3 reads CASSEASLQVWSGAFF. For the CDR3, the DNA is TGTGCCAGCAGTGAAGCAAGTTTACAGGTTTGGTCTGGGGCTTTCTTT.

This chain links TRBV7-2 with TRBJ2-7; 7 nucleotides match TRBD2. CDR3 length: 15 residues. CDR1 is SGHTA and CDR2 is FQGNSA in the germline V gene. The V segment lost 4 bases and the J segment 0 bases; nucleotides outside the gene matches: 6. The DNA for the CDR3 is TGTGCCAGCAGCTCTCTAGCGGCGAGCTCCTACGAGCAGTACTTC. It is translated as CASSSLAASSYEQYF.

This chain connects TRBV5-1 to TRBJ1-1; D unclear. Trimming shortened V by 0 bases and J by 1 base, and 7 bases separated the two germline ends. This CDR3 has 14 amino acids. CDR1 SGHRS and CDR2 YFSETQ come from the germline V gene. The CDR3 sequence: CASSLAKANTEAFF. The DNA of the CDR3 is TGCGCCAGCAGCTTGGCCAAGGCGAACACTGAAGCTTTCTTT.